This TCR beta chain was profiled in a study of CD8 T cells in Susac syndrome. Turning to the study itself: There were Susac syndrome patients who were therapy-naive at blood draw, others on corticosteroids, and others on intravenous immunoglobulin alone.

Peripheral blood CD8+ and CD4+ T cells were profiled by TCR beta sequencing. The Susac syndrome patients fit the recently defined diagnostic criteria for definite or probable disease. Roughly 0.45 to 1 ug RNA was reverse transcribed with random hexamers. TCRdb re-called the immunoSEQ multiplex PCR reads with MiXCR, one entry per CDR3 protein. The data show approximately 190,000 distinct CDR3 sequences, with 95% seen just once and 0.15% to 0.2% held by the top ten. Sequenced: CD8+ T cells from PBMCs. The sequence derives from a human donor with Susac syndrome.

The chain's CDR3 is CASSRRGGRETQYF. Written as DNA, the CDR3 is TGTGCCAGCAGTCGAAGGGGAGGAAGAGAGACCCAGTACTTC. The chain carries TRBV6-2 or TRBV6-3 and TRBJ2-5; maybe TRBD2 (6 bases). Germline CDR1 is MNHEY and CDR2 is SVGEGT. The CDR3 sequence is 14 residues long. Trimming shortened V by 5 bases and J by 4 bases, and 14 bases separated the two germline ends.